These 24 T cell receptor beta chains share one sample of origin, sequenced in a study of T cell responses to AZD1222 COVID-19 vaccine. Repertoires were generated with immunoSEQ multiplex PCR, while TCRdb's copy carries only in-frame clones and drops some. The profile shows approximately 50,000 clones, approximately 88% of them singletons. Sample: peripheral blood, taken on day 0 of AZD1222 vaccination. These receptors were taken from an adult in good health.

The gene calls are TRBV6-5 and TRBJ2-5; 7 nucleotides match TRBD2. The CDR3 covers 15 residues. Germline CDR1 reads MNHEY; CDR2 reads SVGAGI. Trimming at V came to 2 bases and at J to 2 bases, leaving 5 bases not matched to a gene. The CDR3, as DNA: TGTGCCAGCAGTTACGCCGGGAGGCCTCAAGAGACCCAGTACTTC. Amino acid sequence: CASSYAGRPQETQYF.

This rearrangement joins TRBV5-1 to TRBJ2-3, with D hard to call. Germline CDR1 is SGHRS and CDR2 is YFSETQ. Deletions cut 0 bases from V and 0 bases from J, with 5 bases between. CDR3 length: 14 residues. The CDR3 is CASSLEGSTDTQYF. The CDR3 DNA sequence: TGCGCCAGCAGCTTGGAGGGCAGCACAGATACGCAGTATTTT.

This sequence joins TRBV30 and TRBJ1-4; perhaps TRBD1 as D (5 bases). Trimming left V 4 bases short and J 8 bases short, with 17 bases between. This CDR3 spans 14 amino acids. Germline V gene lookup returns CDR1 GTSNPN and CDR2 SVGIG (reference sequence). The CDR3 protein is CAWTRSGGWEKLFF. The CDR3 bases are TGTGCCTGGACCCGATCCGGGGGGTGGGAAAAACTGTTTTTT.

The chain is built from TRBV18 and TRBJ1-5; D ambiguous. With 2 bases removed from V and 3 bases from J, the gap between germline ends came to 11 bases. The length of the CDR3 is 15 residues. CDR1 and CDR2 (germline): KGHSH, LQKENI. CDR3 residues: CASSPGYVDNQPQHF. In nucleotides, the CDR3 is TGTGCCAGCTCACCAGGCTATGTGGACAATCAGCCCCAGCATTTT.

V is TRBV11-3 and J is TRBJ2-5; 11 bases map to TRBD2. The CDR3 consists of 14 residues. The V segment lost 6 bases and the J segment 5 bases; nucleotides outside the gene matches: 5. Germline V lookup: CDR1 SGHNT, CDR2 YENEEA. As DNA, the CDR3 is TGTGCCAGCAGTAGCGGGAGGGCCGGGGAGACCCAGTACTTC. Translation gives CASSSGRAGETQYF.

The chain combines TRBV7-2 with TRBJ2-7; weak D call: TRBD2 (5 bases). Trimming stripped 2 bases from V and 0 bases from J, with 14 bases between. This CDR3 has 16 amino acids. The germline CDR1 and CDR2 sequences are SGHTA and FQGNSA. As DNA, the CDR3 is TGTGCCAGCAGCTTAAGAAGCGTGGGGAGCTCCTACGAGCAGTACTTC. Translating gives CASSLRSVGSSYEQYF.

The rearrangement uses TRBV5-1 and TRBJ2-7; D not resolved. This CDR3 is 14 amino acids long. The V and J ends lost 0 bases and 2 bases respectively, with 9 bases between them. Germline V gives CDR1 SGHRS, CDR2 YFSETQ. DNA for the CDR3: TGCGCCAGCAGCTTGGTCGTCAGTCCCTACGAGCAGTACTTC. It is translated as CASSLVVSPYEQYF.

The genes are TRBV18 and TRBJ1-2; D gene unclear. Germline assignment: CDR1 KGHSH and CDR2 LQKENI. CDR3 length: 13 amino acids. Trimming shortened V by 3 bases and J by 7 bases, and 12 bases separated the two germline ends. CDR3 protein: CASSPDGGRGYTF. DNA for the CDR3: TGTGCCAGCTCACCTGACGGAGGGCGTGGCTACACCTTC.

The V call is TRBV7-9, the J call TRBJ2-7, with D maybe TRBD1 (5 bases). Germline assignment: CDR1 SEHNR and CDR2 FQNEAQ (reference sequence). The CDR3 spans 15 residues. The ends were cut back, 1 base at V and 0 bases at J, with 10 bases in the middle. The CDR3 sequence: CASSLGGSSSYEQYF. The CDR3 region has the DNA TGTGCCAGCAGCTTAGGGGGCTCCAGCTCCTACGAGCAGTACTTC.

The chain recombines TRBV7-3 with TRBJ1-1; 8 bases match TRBD1. Trimming cost V 5 bases and J 1 base; bases outside gene matches: 6. The CDR3 has 15 residues. Germline V gives CDR1 SGHTA, CDR2 FQGTGA. CDR3 region: CASSPDRARNTEAFF. The CDR3 region has the DNA TGTGCCAGCAGCCCGGACAGGGCAAGGAACACTGAAGCTTTCTTT.

The chain recombines TRBV19 with TRBJ2-7, with D possibly TRBD2 on 7 matching bases. Trimming took off 3 bases at V and 6 bases at J, with 36 bases between the two ends. The CDR3 totals 21 residues. CDR1 and CDR2 from the germline V gene are LNHDA and SQIVND (reference sequence). The CDR3 DNA reads as TGTGCCAGTAGTATCCGCGGGGGCGGGAGTTTGATCTACAACCGCACGTCCGAGCAGTACTTC. This gives the protein CASSIRGGGSLIYNRTSEQYF.

The V gene is TRBV27, the J gene TRBJ1-5; possible D gene TRBD1, 5 bases. Trimming removed 7 bases at V and 4 bases at J, with 11 bases between. Germline V lookup: CDR1 MNHEY, CDR2 SMNVEV (reference sequence). The CDR3 has 13 amino acids. The CDR3 DNA sequence: TGTGCCAGCACCTCAGGGTCAAATCAGCCCCAGCATTTT. Translation: CASTSGSNQPQHF.

The genes are TRBV6-5 and TRBJ2-7; TRBD1 agrees at 9 bases. J lost 3 bases, V lost 6 bases, and 3 bases had no gene match. The CDR3 extends over 13 amino acids. CDR1 is MNHEY, CDR2 SVGAGI, per germline. The CDR3 loop is CASSRDRVYEQYF. The CDR3, as DNA: TGTGCCAGCAGCCGGGACAGGGTCTACGAGCAGTACTTC.

The chain has TRBV19 and TRBJ1-5, with a weak D call TRBD1 (6 bases). The CDR3 sequence is 15 residues long. From germline, CDR1 is LNHDA and CDR2 SQIVND (reference sequence). V was trimmed by 1 base and J by 0 bases, leaving 7 bases between them. In DNA form, the CDR3 reads TGTGCCAGTAGTATAGGACAGGTTAGCAATCAGCCCCAGCATTTT. It is translated as CASSIGQVSNQPQHF.

This chain links TRBV6-1 with TRBJ2-6; D uncertain. Per the germline V gene, CDR1 is MNHNS and CDR2 is SASEGT. V was shortened by 2 bases and J by 0 bases, with 11 bases between the two germline ends. There are 17 residues in the CDR3. CDR3 residues: CASSEFASASGANVLTF. The CDR3 coding sequence is TGTGCCAGCAGTGAATTCGCCAGTGCCTCTGGGGCCAACGTCCTGACTTTC.

Here the CDR3 DNA reads TGTGCCAGCAGGCTGGACAGGGTAACTGAAGCTTTCTTT. Translated, it gives CASRLDRVTEAFF. The rearrangement links TRBV12-3 or TRBV12-4 to TRBJ1-1; TRBD1 matches 8 bases. This CDR3 contains 13 residues. V gave up 6 bases and J gave up 5 bases; unmatched junction bases: 5.

The CDR3 DNA is TGTGCCAGCAGCCGGACAGGGGTTACAACTAATGAAAAACTGTTTTTT. Translation: CASSRTGVTTNEKLFF. The V and J genes are TRBV3-1 (or the pseudogene TRBV3-2) and TRBJ1-4, with 9 bases identical to TRBD1. Germline V gene data show CDR1 as LGHDT and CDR2 as YNNKEL (reference sequence). V shed 4 bases, J shed 0 bases, and the junction held 3 bases outside the gene matches. CDR3 size: 16 residues.

The genes are TRBV30 and TRBJ2-7; perhaps D is TRBD1 or TRBD2 (5 bases each). Germline loops: CDR1 GTSNPN, CDR2 SVGIG (reference sequence). V was pared by 3 bases and J by 6 bases, with 9 bases between. There are 11 residues in the CDR3. Here the CDR3 DNA reads TGTGCCTGGAGCAAGGGACGCGAGCAGTACTTC. Translating it yields CAWSKGREQYF.

The chain combines TRBV29-1 with TRBJ1-2; D gene unclear. There are 13 residues in the CDR3. The germline V gene encodes CDR1 SQVTM and CDR2 ANQGSEA. Trimming took off 2 bases at V and 2 bases at J, with 9 bases between the two ends. This chain's CDR3 is CSVEKGDNYGYTF. The DNA of the CDR3 is TGCAGCGTTGAAAAGGGCGACAACTATGGCTACACCTTC.

The rearrangement links TRBV30 to TRBJ2-2, with D tentatively TRBD1 (6 bases). Deletions cut 0 bases from V and 6 bases from J, with 14 bases between. From germline, CDR1 is GTSNPN and CDR2 SVGIG (reference sequence). CDR3 size: 15 residues. The CDR3 protein is CAWSVARGWAGELFF. For the CDR3, the DNA is TGTGCCTGGAGTGTAGCCAGGGGTTGGGCCGGGGAGCTGTTTTTT. Looking up the rest from reference TRBV30 and TRBJ2-2 gives the full variable domain: SQTIHQWPATLVQPVGSPLSLECTVEGTSNPNLYWYRQAAGRGLQLLFYSVGIGQISSEVPQNLSASRPQDRQFILSSKKLLLSDSGFYLCAWSVARGWAGELFFGEGSRLTVL.

V and J are TRBV19 and TRBJ2-5, with D unresolved. Germline V gives CDR1 LNHDA, CDR2 SQIVND (reference sequence). This CDR3 is built from 13 residues. Deletions cut 2 bases from V and 4 bases from J, with 8 bases between. CDR3: CASSITDGETQYF. CDR3 sequence (DNA): TGTGCCAGTAGTATAACCGATGGAGAGACCCAGTACTTC.

The chain uses TRBV5-1 and TRBJ1-1; no clear D gene. CDR1 is SGHRS, CDR2 YFSETQ, per germline. The V and J ends lost 1 base and 4 bases respectively, with 11 bases between them. The CDR3 sequence is 14 residues long. In nucleotides, the CDR3 is TGCGCCAGCAGCTTGAAGGAAGGCCGCACTGAAGCTTTCTTT. Translation: CASSLKEGRTEAFF.

The chain joins TRBV7-8 to TRBJ1-1; weak D call: TRBD1 (5 bases). V lost 0 bases and J 1 base, leaving 12 bases between the germline ends. This CDR3 is built from 16 residues. The germline gives CDR1 SGHVS, CDR2 FQNEAQ. CDR3 sequence reads: CASSLALRQSNTEAFF. The CDR3 DNA sequence: TGTGCCAGCAGCTTAGCGTTGAGACAGTCGAACACTGAAGCTTTCTTT.

V gene TRBV28 combines with J gene TRBJ2-2, with TRBD2 as a possible D gene (5 bases). The V and J ends lost 3 bases and 6 bases respectively, with 17 bases between them. Germline V gene data show CDR1 as MDHEN and CDR2 as SYDVKM. The CDR3 spans 16 residues. The CDR3 loop is CASSFLGGPRSGELFF. DNA of the CDR3: TGTGCCAGCAGTTTTTTAGGCGGGCCCAGGTCCGGGGAGCTGTTTTTT.